The rows below give T cell receptor beta chains drawn from one sample of a study of somatic mutations in cytotoxic T cells in rheumatoid arthritis. Method: immunoSEQ multiplex PCR; TCRdb's copy keeps in-frame clones and lacks some. Here the sample spans approximately 30,000 clones, more than 75% being singletons. The sample was CD8+ T cells sorted from blood. The receptor set was obtained from a man aged 50-59 years in good health. CDR3s include the opening cysteine and the closing phenylalanine or tryptophan. The D gene is left open where the match is weak. A clone size is listed for some rows: how often the clone was seen (once, few, many), or a class if it is expanded.

D gene | J gene | clone size | V gene | CDR3 DNA | CDR3 protein
TRBD1 | TRBJ2-7 | - | TRBV5-4 | TGTGCCAGCAGCTTGGACAGGGGGGATTACGAGCAGTACTTC | CASSLDRGDYEQYF
- | TRBJ2-2 | few | TRBV27 | TGTGCCAGCAGGCCGGTGGGTCTAACCGGGGAGCTGTTTTTT | CASRPVGLTGELFF
TRBD1 | TRBJ2-7 | once | TRBV29-1 | TGCAGCGTTGCGGGACAGAGCTCCTACGAGCAGTACTTC | CSVAGQSSYEQYF
TRBD2 | TRBJ2-1 | - | TRBV6-5 | TGTGCCAGCAGTTACTCTCCGGGACTAGTAGTCAATGAGCAGTTCTTC | CASSYSPGLVVNEQFF
TRBD1 | TRBJ2-7 | few | TRBV19 | TGTGCCAGTATTAGGGACAGTCAGTACTTC | CASIRDSQYF
TRBD2 | TRBJ2-3 | - | TRBV4-1 | TGCGCCAGCAGCCAAGAACTAGCGGGGACTAGCACAGATACGCAGTATTTT | CASSQELAGTSTDTQYF
TRBD1 | TRBJ2-5 | - | TRBV7-8 | TGTGCCAGCAGCTTAGCGGTACAGGGGGCAGGCGAGACCCAGTACTTC | CASSLAVQGAGETQYF
TRBD1 | TRBJ2-7 | - | TRBV29-1 | TGCAGCGTGGGGGTCGGGACAGGGGCTTTCTACGAGCAGTACTTC | CSVGVGTGAFYEQYF
TRBD2 | TRBJ2-2 | once | TRBV5-1 | TGCGCCAGCAGCTCTAGCGGGACGGGCACCGGGGAGCTGTTTTTT | CASSSSGTGTGELFF
- | TRBJ1-1 | - | TRBV4-3 | TGCGCCAGCAGCCAAGATCTGGGGCGGAATACTGAAGCTTTCTTT | CASSQDLGRNTEAFF
- | TRBJ2-5 | - | TRBV5-4 | TGTGCCAGCAGCCCGGACCTTCAAGAGACCCAGTACTTC | CASSPDLQETQYF
TRBD2 | TRBJ2-1 | once | TRBV19 | TGTGCCAGTAGTCCTAGCGGCTCAGGTGAGCAGTTCTTC | CASSPSGSGEQFF
TRBD1 | TRBJ2-7 | - | TRBV29-1 | TGCAGCGTACTGACAGGGACCTCCTACGAGCAGTACTTC | CSVLTGTSYEQYF
TRBD1 | TRBJ1-1 | few | TRBV19 | TGTGCCAGTAGTATCGGCGACAGGGGGTCAGACACTGAAGCTTTCTTT | CASSIGDRGSDTEAFF
TRBD1 | TRBJ2-6 | - | TRBV15 | TGTGCCACCAGCGGGACAGGAGAAGGCTCTGGGGCCAACGTCCTGACTTTC | CATSGTGEGSGANVLTF
- | TRBJ2-3 | - | TRBV15 | TGTGCCACCAGCAAGACTAGGGGGGTCACAGATACGCAGTATTTT | CATSKTRGVTDTQYF
- | TRBJ2-7 | - | TRBV2 | TGTGCCAGCAGTGAATGGTCCAGAGAGCAGTACTTC | CASSEWSREQYF
- | TRBJ2-1 | - | TRBV27 | TGTGCCAGCAGTTTATTGGGACCCGCCGTGTATGAGCAGTTCTTC | CASSLLGPAVYEQFF
- | TRBJ2-7 | - | TRBV7-9 | TGTGCCAGCAGCCCCCGGTCCCTCGGGGACGACGAGCAGTACTTC | CASSPRSLGDDEQYF
TRBD1 | TRBJ1-1 | - | TRBV6-1 | TGTGCCAGCAGTGACCCGGGACAGGGGATGAACACTGAAGCTTTCTTT | CASSDPGQGMNTEAFF
TRBD1 | TRBJ1-1 | - | TRBV5-1 | TGCGCCAGCAGCTTGACAGGGGGGGCGTACACTGAAGCTTTCTTT | CASSLTGGAYTEAFF
TRBD2 | TRBJ2-2 | - | TRBV9 | TGTGCCAGCAGCGCCCGGACTAGCGGGATTGACACCGGGGAGCTGTTTTTT | CASSARTSGIDTGELFF
TRBD1 | TRBJ2-7 | - | TRBV7-2 | TGTGCCAGCAGCTTAGATAGGGGGCCCTACGAGCAGTACTTC | CASSLDRGPYEQYF
TRBD2 | TRBJ2-5 | - | TRBV10-3 | TGTGCCATCAGCGAGGCGCTAGCGGGAGGGCTAGGCGAGACCCAGTACTTC | CAISEALAGGLGETQYF
TRBD2 | TRBJ2-5 | - | TRBV13 | TGTGCCAGCAGCTCGGGGCGGGAGGGGGAAGAGACCCAGTACTTC | CASSSGREGEETQYF
- | TRBJ2-2 | - | TRBV27 | TGTGCCAGCAGTGCCTACAACCCCACCGGGGAGCTGTTTTTT | CASSAYNPTGELFF
TRBD2 | TRBJ2-1 | - | TRBV7-9 | TGTGCCAGCAGCGAGTGGGAGGGAAGATACAATGAGCAGTTCTTC | CASSEWEGRYNEQFF
TRBD1 | TRBJ1-1 | - | TRBV7-9 | TGTGCCAGCAGCCAAACTACAGGGGTTAACGCTGAAGCTTTCTTT | CASSQTTGVNAEAFF
- | TRBJ2-7 | few | TRBV7-9 | TGTGCCAGCAGCCTTGGTCCAAAACAGGACTTC | CASSLGPKQDF
- | TRBJ2-1 | - | TRBV2 | TGTGCCAGCAGTGAGTATGAGCAGTTCTTC | CASSEYEQFF
TRBD2 | TRBJ2-7 | - | TRBV30 | TGTGCCTGGAGTGTAGATAGCGGGAGGCCCGAGCAGTACTTC | CAWSVDSGRPEQYF
- | TRBJ2-7 | - | TRBV27 | TGTGCCAGCAAGAAAACGACTCGGGAGTACGAGCAGTACTTC | CASKKTTREYEQYF
- | TRBJ1-2 | - | TRBV2 | TGTGCCAGCAGGGGCTATGGCTACACCTTC | CASRGYGYTF
- | TRBJ2-1 | - | TRBV2 | TGTGCCAGCAGTGAACACAGGGTTTTCGATGAGCAGTTCTTC | CASSEHRVFDEQFF